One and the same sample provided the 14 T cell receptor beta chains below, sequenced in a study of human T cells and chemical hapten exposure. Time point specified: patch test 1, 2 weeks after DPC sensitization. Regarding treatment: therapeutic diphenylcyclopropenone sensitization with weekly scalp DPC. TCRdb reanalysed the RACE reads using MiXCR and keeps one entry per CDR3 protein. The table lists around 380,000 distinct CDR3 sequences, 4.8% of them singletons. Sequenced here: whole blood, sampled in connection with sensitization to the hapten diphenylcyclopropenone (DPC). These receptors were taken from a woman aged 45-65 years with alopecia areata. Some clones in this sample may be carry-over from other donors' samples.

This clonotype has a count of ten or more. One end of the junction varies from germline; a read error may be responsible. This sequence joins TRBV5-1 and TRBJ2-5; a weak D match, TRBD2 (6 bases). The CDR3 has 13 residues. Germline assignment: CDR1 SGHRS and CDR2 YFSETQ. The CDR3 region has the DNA TGTGCCAGCAGCTTGGAGGGACGAGAGACCCAGTACTTC. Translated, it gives CASSLEGRETQYF. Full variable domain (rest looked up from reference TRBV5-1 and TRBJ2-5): KAGVTQTPRYLIKTRGQQVTLSCSPISGHRSVSWYQQTPGQGLQFLFEYFSETQRNKGNFPGRFSGRQFSNSRSEMNVSTLELGDSALYLCASSLEGRETQYFGPGTRLLVL.

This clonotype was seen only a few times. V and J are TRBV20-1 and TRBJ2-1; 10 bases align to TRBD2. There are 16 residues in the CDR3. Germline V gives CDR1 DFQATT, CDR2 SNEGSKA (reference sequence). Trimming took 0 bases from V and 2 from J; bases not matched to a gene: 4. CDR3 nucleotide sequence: TGCAGTGCTAGAGATAAGCGGGAGGGTCCCTACAATGAGCAGTTCTTC. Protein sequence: CSARDKREGPYNEQFF.

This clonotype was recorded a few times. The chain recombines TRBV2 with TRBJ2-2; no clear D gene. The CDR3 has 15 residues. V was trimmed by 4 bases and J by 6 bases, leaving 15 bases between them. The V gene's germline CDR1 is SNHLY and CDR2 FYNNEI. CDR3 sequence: CASSGASFQAGELFF. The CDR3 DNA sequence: TGTGCCAGCAGTGGAGCTAGTTTCCAAGCCGGGGAGCTGTTTTTT.

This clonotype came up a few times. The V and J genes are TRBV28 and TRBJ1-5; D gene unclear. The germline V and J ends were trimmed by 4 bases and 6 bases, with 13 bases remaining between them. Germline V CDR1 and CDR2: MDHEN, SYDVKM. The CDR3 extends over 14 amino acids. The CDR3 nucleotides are TGTGCCAGCAGTTCGGGCAGGTTAAGTCAGCCCCAGCATTTT. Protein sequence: CASSSGRLSQPQHF.

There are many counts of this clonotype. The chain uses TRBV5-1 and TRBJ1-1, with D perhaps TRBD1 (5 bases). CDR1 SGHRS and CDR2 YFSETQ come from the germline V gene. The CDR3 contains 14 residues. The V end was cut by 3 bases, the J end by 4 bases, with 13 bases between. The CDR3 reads CASSSDSGGTEAFF. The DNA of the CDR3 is TGCGCCAGCAGCTCTGACAGCGGGGGCACTGAAGCTTTCTTT.

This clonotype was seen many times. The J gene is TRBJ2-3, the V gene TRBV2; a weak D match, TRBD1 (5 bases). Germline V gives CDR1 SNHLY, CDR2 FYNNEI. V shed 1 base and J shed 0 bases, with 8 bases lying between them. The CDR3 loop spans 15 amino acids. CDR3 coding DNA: TGTGCCAGCAGTGAAGGGACATATAGCACAGATACGCAGTATTTT. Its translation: CASSEGTYSTDTQYF.

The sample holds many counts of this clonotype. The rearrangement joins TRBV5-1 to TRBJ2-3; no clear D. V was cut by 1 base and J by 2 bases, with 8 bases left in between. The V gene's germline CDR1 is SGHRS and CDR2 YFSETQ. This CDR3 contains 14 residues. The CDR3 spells CASSLRVATDTQYF. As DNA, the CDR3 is TGCGCCAGCAGCTTGAGGGTAGCCACAGATACGCAGTATTTT.

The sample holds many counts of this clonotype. CDR3 loop: CSARTISGRTDTQYF. CDR3 coding DNA: TGCAGTGCTAGAACTATTAGCGGGCGCACAGATACGCAGTATTTT. The chain employs TRBV20-1 and TRBJ2-3; 7 bases map to TRBD2. Per germline, CDR1 DFQATT and CDR2 SNEGSKA (reference sequence). Losses at the gene ends were 2 bases for V and 1 base for J; bases not matched to a gene: 6. This CDR3 contains 15 residues.

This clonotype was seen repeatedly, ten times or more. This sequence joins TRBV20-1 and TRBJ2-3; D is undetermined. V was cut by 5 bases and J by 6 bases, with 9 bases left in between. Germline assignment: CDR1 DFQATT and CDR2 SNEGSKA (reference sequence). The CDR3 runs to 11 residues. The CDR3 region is CSAPASDTQYF. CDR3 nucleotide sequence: TGCAGTGCTCCTGCGTCGGATACGCAGTATTTT.

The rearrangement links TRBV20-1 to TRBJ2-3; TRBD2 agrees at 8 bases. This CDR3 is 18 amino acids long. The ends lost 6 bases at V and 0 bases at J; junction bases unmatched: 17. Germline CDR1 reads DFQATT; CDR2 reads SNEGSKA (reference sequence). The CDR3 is CSARLAGGRRASTDTQYF. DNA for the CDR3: TGCAGTGCACGTTTGGCGGGGGGCCGACGAGCTAGCACAGATACGCAGTATTTT.

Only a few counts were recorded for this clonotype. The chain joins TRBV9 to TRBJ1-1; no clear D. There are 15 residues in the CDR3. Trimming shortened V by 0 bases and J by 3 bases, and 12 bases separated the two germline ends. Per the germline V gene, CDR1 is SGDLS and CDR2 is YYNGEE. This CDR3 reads CASSVATTLDTEAFF. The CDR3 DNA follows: TGTGCCAGCAGCGTAGCTACGACTCTGGACACTGAAGCTTTCTTT.

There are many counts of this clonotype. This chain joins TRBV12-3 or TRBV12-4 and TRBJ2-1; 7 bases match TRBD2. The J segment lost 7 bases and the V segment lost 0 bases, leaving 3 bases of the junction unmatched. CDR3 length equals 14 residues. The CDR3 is CASSLAGGWNEQFF. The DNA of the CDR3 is TGTGCCAGCAGTTTAGCGGGGGGGTGGAATGAGCAGTTCTTC.

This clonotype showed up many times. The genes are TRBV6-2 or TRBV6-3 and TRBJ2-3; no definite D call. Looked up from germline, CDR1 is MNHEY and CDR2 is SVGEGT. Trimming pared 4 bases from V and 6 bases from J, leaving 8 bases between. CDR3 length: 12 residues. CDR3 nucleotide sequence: TGTGCCAGCAGTTCCCCCCGGGATACGCAGTATTTT. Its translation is CASSSPRDTQYF.

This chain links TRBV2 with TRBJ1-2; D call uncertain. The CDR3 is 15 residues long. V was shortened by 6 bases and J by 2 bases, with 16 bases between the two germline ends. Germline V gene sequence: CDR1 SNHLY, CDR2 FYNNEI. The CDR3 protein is CASRPGRTNNYGYTF. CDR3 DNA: TGTGCCAGCAGGCCAGGAAGAACGAACAACTATGGCTACACCTTC.